These 20 T cell receptor beta chains were all obtained from the same sample, sequenced in a study of CD8+CD57+ T cells in acquired aplastic anemia. Sequencing was done on patients that had shown CD8+CD57+ cell expansion by flow cytometry. Both TCR beta VDJ combination and CDR3 sequence profiling were carried out. Genomic DNA was the template for this profiling. TCRdb re-called the reads with MiXCR, one entry per CDR3 protein. Of some 200,000 distinct CDR3 sequences listed, 60% to 80% are singletons. The specimen was sorted CD4+, CD8+, or CD8+CD57+ T cells (not recorded which) from PBMCs. The receptors were gathered from a human donor with aplastic anemia.

The CDR3 loop reads CASSESYQSTWVANYGYTF. The CDR3 DNA follows: TGCGCCAGCAGTGAGTCGTATCAATCCACGTGGGTAGCTAACTATGGCTACACCTTC. This sequence joins TRBV10-1 and TRBJ1-2; D unresolved. The CDR3 sequence is 19 residues long. V was shortened by 0 bases and J by 0 bases, with 20 bases between the two germline ends. CDR1 and CDR2 (germline): WNHNN, SYGVQD (reference sequence).

V is TRBV5-1 and J is TRBJ2-1; 10 bases fit TRBD2. This CDR3 comprises 15 residues. The V gene end was trimmed by 3 bases and the J gene end by 6 bases; junction bases not matched to a gene: 6. Germline loops: CDR1 SGHRS, CDR2 YFSETQ. The CDR3 sequence: CASSSASGSLNEQFF. The DNA for the CDR3 is TGCGCCAGCAGCTCCGCTAGCGGGAGCCTCAATGAGCAGTTCTTC.

The chain employs TRBV7-9 and TRBJ2-3; D possibly corresponds to TRBD2 (6 bases). CDR3 size: 17 residues. Per the germline V gene, CDR1 is SEHNR and CDR2 is FQNEAQ (reference sequence). The V end was cut by 5 bases, the J end by 0 bases, with 18 bases between. This chain's CDR3 is CASSNLIAGSSTDTQYF. The CDR3 bases are TGTGCCAGCAGCAACCTCATCGCGGGATCTAGCACAGATACGCAGTATTTT.

The genes are TRBV24-1 and TRBJ1-4; 8 bases align to TRBD1. Germline CDR1 and CDR2: KGHDR and SFDVKD. The ends lost 2 bases at V and 7 bases at J; junction bases unmatched: 2. There are 14 residues in the CDR3. The CDR3 bases are TGTGCCACCAGTGATTCAGGGGGCGGTGAAAAACTGTTTTTT. This encodes CATSDSGGGEKLFF.

The gene calls are TRBV19 and TRBJ1-2, with 9 bases identical to TRBD1. Trimming at V came to 5 bases and at J to 3 bases, leaving 7 bases not matched to a gene. CDR3 length equals 15 residues. Per germline, CDR1 LNHDA and CDR2 SQIVND (reference sequence). The CDR3 sequence is CASSSGTGLYYGYTF. The CDR3 region has the DNA TGTGCCAGTAGTTCCGGGACAGGGCTTTACTATGGCTACACCTTC.

This chain uses TRBV29-1 with TRBJ2-7; D not resolved. The CDR3 extends over 11 amino acids. The germline V gene has CDR1 SQVTM and CDR2 ANQGSEA. V was cut by 3 bases and J by 7 bases, with 10 bases left in between. CDR3 DNA: TGCAGCGTTGAGTCCGGGTATGAGCAGTACTTC. Encoded protein: CSVESGYEQYF.

The chain employs TRBV20-1 and TRBJ2-7; the match to TRBD2 covers 9 bases. Germline CDR1 DFQATT, CDR2 SNEGSKA (reference sequence). The CDR3 spans 13 residues. The V segment lost 1 base and the J segment 2 bases; nucleotides outside the gene matches: 0. DNA of the CDR3: TGCAGTGCTAGAGTAGCGGGAGCCTACGAGCAGTACTTC. This gives the protein CSARVAGAYEQYF.

This clonotype appeared a few times. A junction boundary mismatches the germline segment, possibly from a read error. The J gene is TRBJ1-1, the V gene TRBV12-5; the D is unclear. CDR1 is LGHNT, CDR2 FRNRAP, per germline. The CDR3 contains 13 residues. As DNA, the CDR3 is TGTGCTAGTGGTCCGGACGGGAACACTCAAGCTTTCTTT. Protein product: CASGPDGNTQAFF.

The chain has TRBV24-1 and TRBJ2-5; TRBD2 matches at 15 bases. Germline V CDR1 and CDR2: KGHDR, SFDVKD. V was pared by 2 bases and J by 5 bases, with 5 bases of the junction left unmatched. This CDR3 region has 17 residues. The CDR3 DNA is TGTGCCACCAGTGATTCGGGACTAGCGGGGGGTTTTGAGACCCAGTACTTC. It yields the protein CATSDSGLAGGFETQYF.

This clonotype was recorded once. The chain links TRBV2 to TRBJ2-3; TRBD1 is a possible D gene (5 bases). The CDR3 covers 12 residues. Trimming shortened V by 6 bases and J by 9 bases, and 13 bases separated the two germline ends. Germline V gives CDR1 SNHLY, CDR2 FYNNEI. The CDR3, as DNA: TGTGCCAGCAGCTTAGGGGTTTGGACGCAGTATTTT. Its translation is CASSLGVWTQYF.

The rearrangement uses TRBV7-9 and TRBJ1-6, with 7 positions matching TRBD1. The junction had 8 bases not matched to a gene; V was cut back by 5 bases and J by 7 bases. CDR3 size: 15 residues. In germline, CDR1 is SEHNR, CDR2 FQNEAQ (reference sequence). CDR3 region: CASSPWEGQNSPLHF. In nucleotides, the CDR3 is TGTGCCAGCAGCCCATGGGAGGGACAGAATTCACCCCTCCACTTT.

J is TRBJ2-6 and V is TRBV2; TRBD2 is a possible D gene (5 bases). The germline V gene encodes CDR1 SNHLY and CDR2 FYNNEI. V was pared by 8 bases and J by 0 bases, with 17 bases between. This CDR3 is built from 17 residues. This CDR3 is CASLTRDTDSGANVLTF. The CDR3 nucleotides read TGTGCCAGCCTCACCCGGGATACCGACTCTGGGGCCAACGTCCTGACTTTC.

This clonotype was detected many times. The chain links TRBV9 to TRBJ2-5; 9 bases agree with TRBD1. Germline assignment: CDR1 SGDLS and CDR2 YYNGEE. This CDR3 has 15 residues. Unmatched junction bases numbered 4, after V lost 3 bases and J lost 1 base. This CDR3 is CASSESQGAQETQYF. CDR3 DNA: TGTGCCAGCAGCGAGTCACAGGGGGCCCAAGAGACCCAGTACTTC.

The CDR3: CASSWLAGEGNEQFF. As DNA, the CDR3 is TGTGCCAGCAGCTGGCTAGCGGGGGAGGGGAATGAGCAGTTCTTC. The chain couples TRBV7-9 to TRBJ2-1, with 10 bases that match TRBD2. This CDR3 comprises 15 residues. The V and J ends lost 4 bases and 7 bases, in that order; junction bases with no gene match: 7. Germline V gene data show CDR1 as SEHNR and CDR2 as FQNEAQ (reference sequence).

This rearrangement joins TRBV19 to TRBJ1-5; D is ambiguous. Looked up from germline, CDR1 is LNHDA and CDR2 is SQIVND (reference sequence). The CDR3 spans 15 residues. Trimming cost V 0 bases and J 4 bases, with 10 bases left between them. The CDR3 is CASSIDDGGNQPQHF. CDR3 in DNA: TGTGCCAGTAGTATAGATGATGGCGGTAATCAGCCCCAGCATTTT.

This clonotype was observed a handful of times. The rearrangement uses TRBV29-1 and TRBJ1-2; TRBD1 matches at 7 bases. Germline lookup yields CDR1 SQVTM and CDR2 ANQGSEA. The CDR3 sequence is 14 residues long. V lost 6 bases to trimming and J lost 7 bases; unmatched junction nucleotides: 14. The CDR3 here is CSVGTDEGWGGYTF. The CDR3 coding sequence is TGCAGCGTCGGGACAGACGAGGGGTGGGGTGGCTACACCTTC.

This chain links TRBV7-8 with TRBJ1-5; unclear D gene. The CDR3 sequence is 17 residues long. CDR1 and CDR2 from the germline V gene are SGHVS and FQNEAQ. V shed 5 bases and J shed 5 bases, with 22 bases lying between them. The CDR3 DNA reads as TGTGCCAGCAGCCCGGCTCCGGGCCCCCGACTGGATCAGCCCCAGCATTTT. It codes for CASSPAPGPRLDQPQHF.

The chain recombines TRBV7-9 with TRBJ2-3; D uncertain. This CDR3 contains 13 residues. CDR1 and CDR2 from the germline V gene are SEHNR and FQNEAQ (reference sequence). The V end lost 6 bases, the J end lost 0 bases, and 7 bases lay between the germline ends. The CDR3 bases are TGTGCCAGCAGACCCTCTAGCACAGATACGCAGTATTTT. Its protein product is CASRPSSTDTQYF.

The table lists this clonotype with a few counts. This sequence joins TRBV10-3 and TRBJ1-2; no definite D call. CDR1 ENHRY and CDR2 SYGVKD come from the germline V gene. CDR3 size: 14 residues. V lost 2 bases to trimming and J lost 4 bases, with 11 bases between them. The CDR3 nucleotides read TGTGCCATCAGTGAGGGAGCGACGACCTATGGCTACACCTTC. Protein sequence: CAISEGATTYGYTF.

J is TRBJ2-5 and V is TRBV7-9; D remains ambiguous. Germline V gives CDR1 SEHNR, CDR2 FQNEAQ (reference sequence). Trimming cost V 8 bases and J 0 bases, with 10 bases left between them. This CDR3 is built from 13 residues. CDR3 sequence reads: CASLDPYQETQYF. The CDR3 DNA reads as TGTGCCAGCTTAGATCCGTACCAAGAGACCCAGTACTTC.